One sample yielded the 30 T cell receptor beta chains listed below, sequenced in a study of blood T cell repertoires in COVID-19. Data came from immunoSEQ multiplex PCR; TCRdb stores just in-frame clones and leaves some out. Here the sample spans hundreds of thousands of clones, under 90% being singletons. The source material was PBMCs or T cells enriched from blood (not recorded which). These receptors originate from a man under 40 with acute COVID-19.

The CDR3 DNA follows: TGTGCCAGCAGTCCTGTCCCGGAGGGGACTGAAGCTTTCTTT. It yields the protein CASSPVPEGTEAFF. The V and J genes are TRBV28 and TRBJ1-1; D is possibly TRBD1 (5 bases). Trimming left V 5 bases short and J 5 bases short, with 15 bases between. Germline V gene sequence: CDR1 MDHEN, CDR2 SYDVKM. The CDR3 is 14 amino acids.

This clone appeared a single time. The chain carries TRBV13 and TRBJ1-6; D remains unclear. Germline V CDR1 and CDR2: PRHDT, FYEKMQ (reference sequence). V shed 0 bases and J shed 6 bases, with 6 bases lying between them. The CDR3 has 14 amino acids. Written as DNA, the CDR3 is TGTGCCAGCAGCTTAGGACAGTCTAATTCACCCCTCCACTTT. This translates into CASSLGQSNSPLHF.

V usage is TRBV6-2 or TRBV6-3 and J usage is TRBJ2-7, with 10 bases identical to TRBD2. After removal of 6 bases from V and 4 bases from J, the junction contained 9 bases not matched to a gene. CDR1 and CDR2 from the germline V gene are MNHEY and SVGEGT. The CDR3 is 15 amino acids. CDR3 region: CASSEGTSERYEQYV. The CDR3 coding sequence is TGTGCCAGCAGCGAAGGGACTAGCGAAAGATACGAGCAGTACGTC.

The rearrangement joins TRBV1 to TRBJ2-5; TRBD1, the D gene given by the table, was not confirmed from the DNA. TRBV1 is given as a pseudogene. The CDR3 runs 15 residues. The CDR3 region is CTSSPQSRGRRTQYF. CDR3 in DNA: TGCACCAGCAGCCCACAGAGTAGGGGAAGGCGGACCCAGTACTTC.

The chain has TRBV24-1 and TRBJ2-1; TRBD2 agrees at 9 bases. J gave up 4 bases and V 5 bases, and 5 bases lay outside the gene matches. CDR3 length: 15 residues. The germline V gene encodes CDR1 KGHDR and CDR2 SFDVKD. The CDR3 sequence: CATSGSGRIYNEQFF. The CDR3 DNA is TGTGCCACCAGTGGTAGCGGGAGAATTTACAATGAGCAGTTCTTC.

This chain uses TRBV3-1 (or the pseudogene TRBV3-2) with TRBJ1-3; possibly TRBD1 for D (6 bases). Germline values: CDR1 LGHDT, CDR2 YNNKEL (reference sequence). V shed 3 bases and J shed 0 bases, with 9 bases lying between them. The CDR3 is 15 amino acids. The CDR3 reads CASSQDSISGNTIYF. For the CDR3, the DNA is TGTGCCAGCAGCCAGGACAGTATCTCTGGAAACACCATATATTTT.

The DNA for the CDR3 is TGTGCCAGCAGTTTATTGGGAGGGAACAAAAACATTCAGTACTTC. Its translation is CASSLLGGNKNIQYF. V and J are TRBV28 and TRBJ2-4; TRBD2 matches 7 bases. The CDR3 covers 15 residues. Germline-derived CDR1 and CDR2 are MDHEN and SYDVKM. The J segment lost 3 bases and the V segment lost 1 base, leaving 3 bases of the junction unmatched. Supplemented by reference TRBV28 and TRBJ2-4, the full variable domain reads DVKVTQSSRYLVKRTGEKVFLECVQDMDHENMFWYRQDPGLGLRLIYFSYDVKMKEKGDIPEGYSVSREKKERFSLILESASTNQTSMYLCASSLLGGNKNIQYFGAGTRLSVL.

The chain joins TRBV20-1 to TRBJ2-1, with a weak D call TRBD2 (6 bases). The CDR3 covers 14 residues. The V and J ends lost 3 bases and 8 bases respectively, with 17 bases between them. Germline V lookup: CDR1 DFQATT, CDR2 SNEGSKA (reference sequence). Written as DNA, the CDR3 is TGCAGTGCTAGTGACGGGAGAAGGGACTATGAGCAGTTCTTC. Its protein is CSASDGRRDYEQFF.

V gene TRBV6-5 combines with J gene TRBJ1-2, with 7 bases fitting TRBD1. The CDR3 is 13 amino acids. V dropped 5 bases and J dropped 6; count of bases not matched to a gene: 6. Germline assignment: CDR1 MNHEY and CDR2 SVGAGI. Here the CDR3 DNA reads TGTGCCAGCAGTCTCGACAGGGTACATGGCTACACCTTC. This sequence encodes CASSLDRVHGYTF.

This chain links TRBV5-4 with TRBJ2-5; D is perhaps TRBD2 (7 bases). Germline loops: CDR1 SGHNT, CDR2 YYREEE (reference sequence). V was pared by 4 bases and J by 0 bases, with 19 bases between. The length of the CDR3 is 17 residues. CDR3 residues: CASSPSAGAQYQETQYF. Written as DNA, the CDR3 is TGTGCCAGCAGCCCCTCTGCGGGGGCGCAGTACCAAGAGACCCAGTACTTC.

This clone was counted between two and nine times. This rearrangement joins TRBV29-1 to TRBJ2-3; 7 nucleotides match TRBD2. This CDR3 region has 13 residues. V lost 7 bases, J lost 3 bases, and 7 bases stayed unmatched. Germline-derived CDR1 and CDR2 are SQVTM and ANQGSEA. Here the CDR3 reads CSATLAETDTQYF. CDR3 DNA sequence: TGCAGCGCCACTCTAGCGGAAACAGATACGCAGTATTTT.

The V and J genes are TRBV4-3 and TRBJ2-1; tentative D call: TRBD2 (5 bases). The CDR3 is made up of 15 amino acids. V gave up 0 bases and J gave up 5 bases, with 11 bases separating them. Per the germline V gene, CDR1 is LGHNA and CDR2 is YSLEER. The CDR3 DNA reads as TGCGCCAGCAGCCAAGATCCGGGAATAAACAATGAGCAGTTCTTC. Its protein product is CASSQDPGINNEQFF.

The CDR3 region is CASSQPGRGNTEAFF. Written as DNA, the CDR3 is TGTGCCAGCAGCCAACCAGGACGGGGGAACACTGAAGCTTTCTTT. The V and J genes are TRBV28 and TRBJ1-1; D is unclear. Trimming removed 6 bases from V and 1 base from J, with 15 bases in between. There are 15 residues in the CDR3. Germline V gene lookup returns CDR1 MDHEN and CDR2 SYDVKM.

The rearrangement uses TRBV7-9 and TRBJ1-2, with D perhaps TRBD1 (5 bases). This CDR3 region has 13 residues. From germline, CDR1 is SEHNR and CDR2 FQNEAQ (reference sequence). Trimming removed 7 bases at V and 7 bases at J, with 16 bases between. The DNA of the CDR3 is TGTGCCAGCACCGCCGACAGCAAGGTTGGCTACACCTTC. Its translation: CASTADSKVGYTF.

The chain employs TRBV19 and TRBJ2-5; D is perhaps TRBD1 (6 bases). Trimming removed 3 bases from V and 4 bases from J, with 15 bases in between. Germline loops: CDR1 LNHDA, CDR2 SQIVND (reference sequence). The CDR3 covers 15 residues. CDR3: CASSITGTSGETQYF. In DNA form, the CDR3 reads TGTGCCAGTAGTATCACTGGGACAAGTGGAGAGACCCAGTACTTC.

V usage is TRBV20-1 and J usage is TRBJ2-7; D possibly corresponds to TRBD1 (6 bases). CDR1 and CDR2 from the germline V gene are DFQATT and SNEGSKA (reference sequence). The CDR3 length is 16 residues. V lost 3 bases and J 2 bases, leaving 20 bases between the germline ends. The CDR3 nucleotides read TGCAGTGCTAGTACCACAGGGTCCATTTTACCCTACGAGCAGTACGTC. Amino acids: CSASTTGSILPYEQYV.

The V and J genes are TRBV11-3 and TRBJ2-1, with 11 bases lining up with TRBD2. Trimming at V came to 4 bases and at J to 6 bases, leaving 8 bases not matched to a gene. Germline lookup yields CDR1 SGHNT and CDR2 YENEEA. CDR3 length: 16 residues. CDR3 protein: CASSSPRLAGPNEQFF. CDR3 DNA: TGTGCCAGCAGCTCCCCAAGACTAGCGGGACCCAATGAGCAGTTCTTC.

In its sample, this clone was seen once. The CDR3 DNA follows: TGTGCCAGCAGCCGATCCCTCACTAGTACCGGGGCCAACGTCCTGACTTTC. The encoded protein is CASSRSLTSTGANVLTF. V gene TRBV3-1 (or the pseudogene TRBV3-2) combines with J gene TRBJ2-6; D might be TRBD2 (5 bases). The CDR3 length is 17 residues. V gave up 4 bases and J gave up 4 bases, with 17 bases separating them. Germline V gene sequence: CDR1 LGHDT, CDR2 YNNKEL (reference sequence).

The rearrangement uses TRBV5-1 and TRBJ1-1; TRBD1 matches 10 bases. The junction had 2 bases not matched to a gene; V was cut back by 0 bases and J by 0 bases. Germline V gene lookup returns CDR1 SGHRS and CDR2 YFSETQ. The CDR3 is made up of 16 amino acids. CDR3 in DNA: TGCGCCAGCAGCTTGGACGGACAGGGGGTGAACACTGAAGCTTTCTTT. Protein: CASSLDGQGVNTEAFF.

This chain links TRBV7-2 with TRBJ1-1; 7 bases agree with TRBD1. The CDR3 consists of 15 residues. The V and J ends lost 3 bases and 3 bases, in that order; junction bases with no gene match: 7. Germline loops: CDR1 SGHTA, CDR2 FQGNSA. The CDR3 sequence is CASSLGPRGYTEAFF. The CDR3 coding sequence is TGTGCCAGCAGCTTGGGACCCAGGGGGTACACTGAAGCTTTCTTT.

In this sample, this clone turned up many times. This chain connects TRBV6-4 to TRBJ2-3; the match to TRBD2 covers 8 bases. The CDR3 covers 15 residues. Germline loops: CDR1 MRHNA, CDR2 SNTAGT. V lost 6 bases, J lost 4 bases, and 9 bases stayed unmatched. DNA for the CDR3: TGTGCCAGCAGCCCCCAGGCAGCGGGAGCAGATACGCAGTATTTT. Amino acid sequence: CASSPQAAGADTQYF.

This clone has just one count. J is TRBJ2-1 and V is TRBV14; 8 bases are a match to TRBD1. The CDR3 has 15 amino acids. V lost 6 bases and J lost 8; bases outside the gene matches: 12. Germline lookup yields CDR1 SGHDN and CDR2 FVKESK. In DNA, the CDR3 is TGTGCCAGCAGGCTCGGGACAGGCGTTTTCGATGAGCAGTTCTTC. Translation gives CASRLGTGVFDEQFF. Supplemented by reference TRBV14 and TRBJ2-1, the full variable domain reads EAGVTQFPSHSVIEKGQTVTLRCDPISGHDNLYWYRRVMGKEIKFLLHFVKESKQDESGMPNNRFLAERTGGTYSTLKVQPAELEDSGVYFCASRLGTGVFDEQFFGPGTRLTVL.

The chain recombines TRBV6-1 with TRBJ2-1; TRBD2 agrees at 9 bases. In germline, CDR1 is MNHNS, CDR2 SASEGT. With 3 bases clipped from V and 6 bases from J, the junction kept 6 bases outside the gene matches. This CDR3 has 15 residues. The CDR3 nucleotides read TGTGCCAGCAGTGAGGCCAGCGGGGGGTTCAATGAGCAGTTCTTC. This codes for CASSEASGGFNEQFF.

The J gene is TRBJ2-2, the V gene TRBV5-1; no reliable D call. The V gene lost 4 bases and the J gene lost 5 bases, with 12 bases spanning the gap. CDR1 SGHRS and CDR2 YFSETQ come from the germline V gene. The CDR3 has 14 amino acids. CDR3 DNA sequence: TGCGCCAGCAGCCCCAATCCCCAGACCGGGGAGCTGTTTTTT. Translation gives CASSPNPQTGELFF.

The chain is built from TRBV28 and TRBJ1-3, with 7 bases matching TRBD1. From germline, CDR1 is MDHEN and CDR2 SYDVKM. There are 15 residues in the CDR3. V shed 6 bases, J shed 0 bases, and the junction held 5 bases outside the gene matches. The CDR3 nucleotides read TGTGCCAGCAGGATGGGACAGAACTCTGGAAACACCATATATTTT. Translation: CASRMGQNSGNTIYF.

This chain links TRBV2 with TRBJ1-1, with D uncertain. This CDR3 spans 15 amino acids. CDR1 SNHLY and CDR2 FYNNEI come from the germline V gene. V was trimmed by 6 bases and J by 0 bases, leaving 14 bases between them. For the CDR3, the DNA is TGTGCCAGCAGAGCCCGGAGAACCATGAACACTGAAGCTTTCTTT. The encoded protein is CASRARRTMNTEAFF.

The chain links TRBV19 to TRBJ2-2; no clear D. V gave up 8 bases and J gave up 5 bases, with 15 bases separating them. The CDR3 length is 14 residues. Germline loops: CDR1 LNHDA, CDR2 SQIVND (reference sequence). The CDR3 DNA reads as TGTGCCAGTTCAGGATTGAGTATTACCGGGGAGCTGTTTTTT. It yields the protein CASSGLSITGELFF.

This clone has just one count. The junction and the germline gene differ at one end; a read error may be behind it. The CDR3, as DNA: TGTGCCAGCAGCTTTAGTGGGCAGGGCAACCAGCCCCAGCATTTT. This translates into CASSFSGQGNQPQHF. The rearrangement uses TRBV7-2 and TRBJ1-5, with a tentative D call TRBD1 (5 bases). Germline-derived CDR1 and CDR2 are SGHTA and FQGNSA. The CDR3 spans 15 residues.

This clone was seen just once. V and J are TRBV2 and TRBJ2-7; D not certain. CDR1 is SNHLY and CDR2 is FYNNEI in the germline V gene. The CDR3 contains 13 residues. Trimming removed 5 bases at V and 0 bases at J, with 8 bases between. CDR3 protein: CASSQSGSYEQYV. The CDR3 DNA is TGTGCCAGCAGTCAGTCAGGCTCCTACGAGCAGTACGTC.

The chain couples TRBV5-5 to TRBJ1-3; no firm D call. CDR1 is SGHKS, CDR2 YYEKEE, per germline (reference sequence). This CDR3 has 15 residues. The V end was cut by 0 bases, the J end by 0 bases, with 7 bases between. The CDR3 DNA reads as TGTGCCAGCAGCTTGGCCGCGAGCTCTGGAAACACCATATATTTT. Protein: CASSLAASSGNTIYF. Full variable domain (remainder filled in from reference TRBV5-5 and TRBJ1-3): DAGVTQSPTHLIKTRGQQVTLRCSPISGHKSVSWYQQVLGQGPQFIFQYYEKEERGRGNFPDRFSARQFPNYSSELNVNALLLGDSALYLCASSLAASSGNTIYFGEGSWLTVV.